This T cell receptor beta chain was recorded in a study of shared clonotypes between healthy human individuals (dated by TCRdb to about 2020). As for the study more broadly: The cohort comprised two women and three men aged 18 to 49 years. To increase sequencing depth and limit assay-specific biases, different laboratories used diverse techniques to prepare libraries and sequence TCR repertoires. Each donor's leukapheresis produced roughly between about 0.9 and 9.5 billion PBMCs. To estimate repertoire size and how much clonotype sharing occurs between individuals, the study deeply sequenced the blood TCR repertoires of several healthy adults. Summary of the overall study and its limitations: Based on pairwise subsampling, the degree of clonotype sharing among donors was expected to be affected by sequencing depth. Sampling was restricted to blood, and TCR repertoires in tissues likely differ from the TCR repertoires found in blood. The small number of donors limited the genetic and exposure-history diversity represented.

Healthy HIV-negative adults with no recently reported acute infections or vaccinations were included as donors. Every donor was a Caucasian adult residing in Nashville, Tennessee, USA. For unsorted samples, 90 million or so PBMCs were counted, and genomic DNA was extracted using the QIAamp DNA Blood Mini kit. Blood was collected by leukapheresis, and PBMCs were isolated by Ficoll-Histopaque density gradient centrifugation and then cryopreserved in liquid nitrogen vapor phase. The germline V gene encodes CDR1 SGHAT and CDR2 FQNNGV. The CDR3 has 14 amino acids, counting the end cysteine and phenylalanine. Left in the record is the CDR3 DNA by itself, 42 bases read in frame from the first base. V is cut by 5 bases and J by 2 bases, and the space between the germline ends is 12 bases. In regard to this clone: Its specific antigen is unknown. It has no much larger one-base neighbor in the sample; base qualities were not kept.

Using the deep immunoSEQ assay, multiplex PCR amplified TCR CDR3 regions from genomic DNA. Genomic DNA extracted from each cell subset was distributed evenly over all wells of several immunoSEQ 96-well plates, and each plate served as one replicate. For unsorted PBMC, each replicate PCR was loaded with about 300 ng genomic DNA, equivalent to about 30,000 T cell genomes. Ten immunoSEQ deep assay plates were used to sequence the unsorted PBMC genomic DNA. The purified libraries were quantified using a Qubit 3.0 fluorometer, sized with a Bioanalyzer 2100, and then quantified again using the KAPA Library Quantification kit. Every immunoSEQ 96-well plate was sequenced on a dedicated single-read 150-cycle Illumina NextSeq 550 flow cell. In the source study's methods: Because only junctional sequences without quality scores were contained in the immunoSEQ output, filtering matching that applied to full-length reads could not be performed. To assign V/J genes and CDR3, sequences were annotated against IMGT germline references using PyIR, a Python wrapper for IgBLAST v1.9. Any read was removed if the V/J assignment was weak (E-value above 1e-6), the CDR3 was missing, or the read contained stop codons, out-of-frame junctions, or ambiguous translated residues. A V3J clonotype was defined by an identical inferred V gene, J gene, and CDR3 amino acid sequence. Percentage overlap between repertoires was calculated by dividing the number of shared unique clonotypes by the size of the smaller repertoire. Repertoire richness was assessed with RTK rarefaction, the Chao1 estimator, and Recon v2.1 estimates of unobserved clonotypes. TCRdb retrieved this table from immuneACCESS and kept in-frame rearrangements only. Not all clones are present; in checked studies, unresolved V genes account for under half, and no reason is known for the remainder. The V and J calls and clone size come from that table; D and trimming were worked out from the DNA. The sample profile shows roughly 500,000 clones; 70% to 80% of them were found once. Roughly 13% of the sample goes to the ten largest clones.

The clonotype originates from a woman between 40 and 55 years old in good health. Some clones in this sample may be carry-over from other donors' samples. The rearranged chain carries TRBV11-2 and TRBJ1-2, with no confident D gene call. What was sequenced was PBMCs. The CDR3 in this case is CASSPYGVNYGYTF. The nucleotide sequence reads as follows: TGTGCCAGCAGCCCGTACGGGGTCAACTATGGCTACACCTTC.